This T cell receptor (beta chain) was sequenced during a study of T cells in women clearing cervical HPV infection (dated 2018 in TCRdb). Regarding the complete study: The cases were 25 to 30 women with histologically confirmed HPV16-related CIN3 or worse, and 2 of those women had invasive cancers. Five blinded duplicates per group were added as quality controls, so that 60 or so samples were obtained: some 50 participants and 10 replicates. In the parent cohort, around 10,000 women aged 18 or older were enrolled in Guanacaste, Costa Rica, during about 1993 to 1995 and were followed for six to seven years. Cases had a median age of approximately 35 years and controls had a median age of 38, with no significant differences in baseline characteristics. Because only a few women had HLA typing data, the possibility that HLA type acted as a confounder could not be ruled out. Case blood was taken at the visit when the lesion was first identified, whereas control blood was taken when infection was no longer detected. The exploratory proof-of-principle case-control study was nested within the Guanacaste HPV Natural History Study in Costa Rica and compared TCR repertoires across cervical HPV16 outcomes. The approximately 25 controls were women who cleared a single incident HPV16 infection within 12 months without developing precancer or cancer. Cases and controls were matched on age within five years and on year of sample collection. Among cases, blood sampling came a median of nearly 150 days after lesion detection, with an interquartile range of about 80 to 220 days. The investigation overall reported the following: Lower TRBV6-7 relative abundance was observed in cases than in controls (about 0.1% versus 0.15%; Bonferroni P = 0.0008). Significantly higher TCR repertoire richness was observed in CIN3+ cases than in controls across sequencing depths, whereas no difference in evenness was found. T-cell numbers per sample were unknown, so richness differences could reflect varying T-cell content rather than repertoire biology. Because of the cross-sectional design, the study could not determine whether the associations came before infection or resulted from infection, and neither effector/memory subsets nor HPV-specific T cells were isolated. Random forest classifiers combining richness and V gene abundances distinguished cases from controls with an estimated AUC of just under 0.85.

Regarding this clone: Its antigen has not been determined. From the germline J gene comes the end of the CDR3, since the read stops 3 residues before it.

The immunoSEQ assay used multiplex PCR to amplify TCR beta CDR3 regions from an average of around 1.2 ug of genomic DNA per sample. To correct primer bias, the assay used a complete synthetic TCR repertoire to set an amplification baseline. The amplicons were sequenced on the Illumina platform. The authors' analysis ran thus. Error correction of the sequences involved clustering with frequency ratios plus a modified nearest-neighbor algorithm, after which the sequences were analyzed in the immunoSEQ Analyzer using IMGT gene definitions. At each rarefaction depth, TCR richness and evenness were averaged across 20 rarefaction repeats, and any sample with fewer sequences than the depth was left out. Wilcoxon rank sum tests with FDR correction were used to compare relative abundances of V, D and J genes between the groups. Blinded duplicates gave an intraclass correlation of approximately 96% for TCR richness and an average of approximately 83% across roughly 69 gene segments. The immuneACCESS repertoire file appears here via TCRdb, limited to in-frame rearrangements. These files lack a portion of the clones; in checked studies, under half of the deficit traces to unresolved V genes, and the cause of the others is not known. The V and J calls and clone size are taken from that table; D and trimming were inferred from the DNA. The table for this sample lists around 29,000 clones. 2.8% of the sample is in the top ten clones.

Inclusive of the bounding cysteine and phenylalanine, the CDR3 is 17 residues long. The CDR3 was read in part: 42 bases, with the frame set at base 1. Compared with germline, V lacks 4 bases and J lacks 5 bases; bases without a gene match: 16. CDR1 and CDR2, per the germline V gene, are LGHNA and YNFKEQ. Every participant had a single incident cervical HPV16 infection, and women with prevalent HPV16 infections were excluded. Cervical HPV DNA was detected with MY09/MY11 PCR, and genotyping was done with dot-blot hybridization. Roughly 15 mL of heparinized blood were centrifuged, and the buffy coat was split into aliquots, frozen at -30 degrees C, and then kept at -80 degrees C. Genomic DNA was extracted from buffy coat specimens using QIAGEN kits.

The TCR was taken from a woman between 18 and 70 years old with a cervical HPV16 infection that either progressed to CIN3+ or cleared (not recorded which). The rearranged chain carries TRBV4-2 and TRBJ2-5; 7 middle bases align to TRBD1. Sequenced input: blood buffy coat. The CDR3 here reads CASSLPDEGALRETQYF. The sequenced part of the CDR3 DNA is TGTGCCAGCAGCCTCCCCGACGAGGGGGCTCTGAGGGAGACC.